This T cell receptor (beta chain) was recorded in a study of blood T cell repertoires in COVID-19. Looking at the study overall: From T cells, B-cell-depleted T cells, or PBMCs came the material, which was cDNA or gDNA.

In the authors' methods: The authors estimated nucleated cell counts from reference gene primer amplification. Profiling relied on immunoSEQ multiplex PCR, and the TCRdb table lists in-frame clones only, not all of them. Clone size and V and J calls were adopted from that table, with D and trimming inferred from the DNA. The sample holds about 330,000 clones; around 86% are singletons and the top ten take under 2%. V was cut by 7 bases and J by 5 bases, with 20 bases left in between. The V gene's germline CDR1 is SGHDN and CDR2 FVKESK. The CDR3 has 15 residues. V usage is TRBV14 and J usage is TRBJ1-1; D unclear. The sequence came from a woman aged 45-65 years with acute or convalescent COVID-19. The material sequenced was peripheral blood. CDR3 sequence (DNA): TGTGCCAGCACCCCCCCGGCTCCGAGGGTTACTGAAGCTTTCTTT. Its translation is CASTPPAPRVTEAFF.